The T cell receptor (beta chain) described here comes from a study of shared clonotypes between healthy human individuals. In germline, CDR1 is SQVTM, CDR2 ANQGSEA. V was trimmed by 2 bases and J by 7 bases, leaving 17 bases between them. The CDR3 contains 14 residues. How the authors handled the data: Filtering differed because ImmunoSEQ produced junction-only sequences that carried no quality scores. Sequenced by immunoSEQ multiplex PCR; TCRdb stores in-frame clones only, minus some. For V, J and clone size, that table is used; D and trimming come from the DNA. The table has 100,000 or so clones, approximately 70% seen once.

Sequenced: memory CD8+ T cells sorted from blood. Regarding subset: CD45RO+ cells pooled with CCR7-negative TemRA cells. The rearrangement joins TRBV29-1 to TRBJ1-2; tentatively, D is TRBD1 (5 bases). The TCR comes from a woman between 25 and 40 years old in good health. The CDR3 region is CSVELVTGGSGYTF. The CDR3 nucleotides are TGCAGCGTTGAACTCGTGACGGGGGGTAGTGGCTACACCTTC.